This passage covers 16 T cell receptor beta chains from one sample sequenced in a study of blood T cell repertoires in COVID-19 (dated by TCRdb to 2019 to 2021). The method behind the library was the immunoSEQ multiplex PCR assay. TCRdb retrieved this table from immuneACCESS and kept in-frame rearrangements only. Not all clones are present; in checked studies, unresolved V genes account for under half, and no reason is known for the remainder. Across this sample there are about 230,000 clones, with 70% to 90% seen only once. The ten largest clones represent over 0.95% of the sample. Sequenced input: peripheral blood. These TCRs come from a man aged 35-49 years with acute or convalescent COVID-19.

This clone was observed a single time. The V call is TRBV5-1, the J call TRBJ1-1; D is uncertain. The CDR3 is 16 residues long. V was shortened by 6 bases and J by 0 bases, with 18 bases between the two germline ends. Looked up from germline, CDR1 is SGHRS and CDR2 is YFSETQ. CDR3 nucleotide sequence: TGCGCCAGCACCTCGGGTGGGTTTTCTTTGAACACTGAAGCTTTCTTT. Translated: CASTSGGFSLNTEAFF. Based on the CDR3 plus reference TRBV5-1 and TRBJ1-1, the full variable domain is KAGVTQTPRYLIKTRGQQVTLSCSPISGHRSVSWYQQTPGQGLQFLFEYFSETQRNKGNFPGRFSGRQFSNSRSEMNVSTLELGDSALYLCASTSGGFSLNTEAFFGQGTRLTVV.

CDR3 sequence (DNA): TGTGCCAGCAGCCGCGCCGGGGGTCATCAAGAGACCCAGTACTTC. This translates into CASSRAGGHQETQYF. The V and J genes are TRBV5-6 and TRBJ2-5, with a tentative D call TRBD2 (6 bases). The germline gives CDR1 SGHDT, CDR2 YYEEEE. The V and J ends lost 4 bases and 2 bases respectively, with 15 bases between them. The CDR3 sequence is 15 residues long.

The rearrangement links TRBV7-7 to TRBJ2-5, with 7 bases lining up with TRBD2. There are 15 residues in the CDR3. Germline V gene data show CDR1 as SSHAT and CDR2 as FNYEAQ (reference sequence). Germline trimming cut 5 bases from V and 5 bases from J; bases unmatched to any gene: 11. The CDR3 region is CASSPGGRGPETQYF. CDR3 coding DNA: TGTGCCAGCAGCCCGGGGGGTAGGGGCCCGGAGACCCAGTACTTC.

The chain is built from TRBV5-1 and TRBJ1-2; no definite D call. Germline V gene data show CDR1 as SGHRS and CDR2 as YFSETQ. There are 12 residues in the CDR3. V dropped 0 bases and J dropped 5 bases, with 5 bases sitting between them. CDR3 protein: CASSLGTYGYTF. The DNA for the CDR3 is TGCGCCAGCAGCTTGGGAACTTATGGCTACACCTTC.

Comments on this clone: Other DNA sequences in this sample translate to the same CDR3. The chain employs TRBV9 and TRBJ2-2; TRBD2 matches at 9 bases. V dropped 3 bases and J dropped 4; count of bases not matched to a gene: 19. The CDR3 totals 20 residues. Germline-derived CDR1 and CDR2 are SGDLS and YYNGEE. The chain's CDR3 is CASSAQRRRGGAGITGELFF. The CDR3 DNA is TGTGCCAGCAGCGCTCAACGGCGGCGGGGGGGCGCGGGGATCACCGGGGAGCTGTTTTTT.

The genes are TRBV5-5 and TRBJ2-5; 7 nucleotides match TRBD1. V lost 6 bases and J lost 5; bases outside the gene matches: 10. There are 14 residues in the CDR3. Germline CDR1 and CDR2: SGHKS and YYEKEE (reference sequence). CDR3 protein: CASNMKGAGETQYF. CDR3 DNA: TGTGCCAGCAATATGAAGGGGGCAGGTGAGACCCAGTACTTC.

This clone was counted once. Other DNA sequences of this sample code for an identical CDR3. CDR3 in amino acids: CASSVGTDYGYTF. For the CDR3, the DNA is TGTGCCAGCAGCGTCGGGACTGACTATGGCTACACCTTC. This chain links TRBV9 with TRBJ1-2; D is perhaps TRBD1 (5 bases). The CDR3 length is 13 residues. In germline, CDR1 is SGDLS, CDR2 YYNGEE. V lost 2 bases and J 3 bases, leaving 8 bases between the germline ends.

The V gene is TRBV7-8, the J gene TRBJ2-7; D possibly corresponds to TRBD2 (5 bases). V was cut by 0 bases and J by 1 base, with 16 bases left in between. CDR1 SGHVS and CDR2 FQNEAQ come from the germline V gene. This CDR3 region has 17 residues. CDR3 coding DNA: TGTGCCAGCAGCTTAGCGCGGGTACAGACCCTATCCTACGAGCAGTACTTC. This sequence encodes CASSLARVQTLSYEQYF.

V is TRBV27 and J is TRBJ2-7; 7 bases match TRBD1. The CDR3 spans 13 residues. V lost 5 bases to trimming and J lost 3 bases; unmatched junction nucleotides: 4. Germline CDR1 is MNHEY and CDR2 is SMNVEV (reference sequence). CDR3 loop: CASSTHRGYEQYF. Written as DNA, the CDR3 is TGTGCCAGCAGTACGCACAGGGGCTACGAGCAGTACTTC.

The V gene is TRBV7-9, the J gene TRBJ1-1; D remains unclear. Germline V gene lookup returns CDR1 SEHNR and CDR2 FQNEAQ (reference sequence). V lost 5 bases, J lost 3 bases, and 13 bases lay in between. CDR3 length: 14 residues. This CDR3 reads CASSPLRQDTEAFF. The CDR3 DNA follows: TGTGCCAGCAGCCCCCTTCGGCAGGACACTGAAGCTTTCTTT.

The chain couples TRBV29-1 to TRBJ1-2; possible D gene TRBD1, 6 bases. Looked up from germline, CDR1 is SQVTM and CDR2 is ANQGSEA. Trimming removed 5 bases at V and 3 bases at J, with 13 bases between. This CDR3 contains 13 residues. CDR3 residues: CSVLLTGYYGYTF. Written as DNA, the CDR3 is TGCAGCGTTCTCCTAACAGGGTACTATGGCTACACCTTC.

V is TRBV6-4 and J is TRBJ2-3; 8 bases line up with TRBD1. V lost 4 bases and J lost 4; bases outside the gene matches: 7. The CDR3 spans 15 residues. CDR1 and CDR2 (germline): MRHNA, SNTAGT. CDR3 residues: CASSVQGEGADTQYF. The DNA for the CDR3 is TGTGCCAGCAGTGTACAGGGGGAAGGCGCAGATACGCAGTATTTT.

V is TRBV7-8 and J is TRBJ1-3; no reliable D call. Germline V gene sequence: CDR1 SGHVS, CDR2 FQNEAQ. The CDR3 consists of 18 residues. Between the trimmed V and J ends, which lost 1 base and 1 base, there was a span of 17 bases. CDR3 sequence (DNA): TGTGCCAGCAGCTTAGAAATGGCAGTGGGCGTTTCTGGAAACACCATATATTTT. Translated, it gives CASSLEMAVGVSGNTIYF.

The gene calls are TRBV7-2 and TRBJ2-1; a possible D gene is TRBD2 (5 bases). CDR3 length: 15 residues. Trimming cost V 2 bases and J 10 bases, with 18 bases left between them. The germline CDR1 and CDR2 sequences are SGHTA and FQGNSA. Here the CDR3 DNA reads TGTGCCAGCAGCTTATCGGCGGGTTTATCGCGGGAGCAGTTCTTC. It encodes CASSLSAGLSREQFF.

This chain connects TRBV9 to TRBJ1-6; D may be TRBD1 (5 bases). Trimming took 0 bases from V and 9 from J, leaving 10 bases between them. Germline V gene lookup returns CDR1 SGDLS and CDR2 YYNGEE. This CDR3 spans 14 amino acids. DNA for the CDR3: TGTGCCAGCAGCGTAGGGGGGGTACGTTCACCCCTCCACTTT. Translation: CASSVGGVRSPLHF. The variable domain in full, with the rest retrieved from reference TRBV9 and TRBJ1-6, is DSGVTQTPKHLITATGQRVTLRCSPRSGDLSVYWYQQSLDQGLQFLIQYYNGEERAKGNILERFSAQQFPDLHSELNLSSLELGDSALYFCASSVGGVRSPLHFGNGTRLTVT.

This clone has just one count. The chain employs TRBV5-1 and TRBJ2-7, with D maybe TRBD1 (5 bases). The CDR3 length is 15 residues. Germline V gene sequence: CDR1 SGHRS, CDR2 YFSETQ. Trimming pared 1 base from V and 4 bases from J, leaving 15 bases between. The CDR3 protein is CASSLSTGPKYEQYF. CDR3 DNA sequence: TGCGCCAGCAGCTTGTCAACAGGTCCGAAGTACGAGCAGTACTTC. Full variable domain (rest looked up from reference TRBV5-1 and TRBJ2-7): KAGVTQTPRYLIKTRGQQVTLSCSPISGHRSVSWYQQTPGQGLQFLFEYFSETQRNKGNFPGRFSGRQFSNSRSEMNVSTLELGDSALYLCASSLSTGPKYEQYFGPGTRLTVT.